This section outlines one T cell receptor (beta chain) sequence together with its context. Antigen: not known. This sample stems from a study of memory CD4+ T cells and cytomegalovirus serostatus. Study-level findings and limits: Suggested: most of the CMV-linked TCR signature lies in CD4+ memory cells. CMV serostatus prediction reached median AUC approximately 0.95, or 0.91 with US-trained model.

Single viable CD3+CD4+CD8-CD45RO+ cells were sorted as the memory CD4+ T cells. Serum IgG to CMV pp150, pp28, p38 and p52 defined serostatus. Produced via immunoSEQ multiplex PCR; TCRdb's table is partial and in-frame only. The repertoire includes more than 35,000 clones, 79% of them detected once, and about 5.8% sits in the top ten. The origin of this receptor is an adult in good health and CMV-seropositive. Sequencing was performed on memory CD4+ T cells from blood.

CDR3 amino acids: CAIKGVQETQYF. The CDR3 region has the DNA TGTGCCATCAAGGGAGTACAAGAGACCCAGTACTTC. V gene TRBV10-3 combines with J gene TRBJ2-5; tentatively, D is TRBD2 (5 bases). Trimming removed 7 bases at V and 2 bases at J, with 8 bases between. This CDR3 is 12 amino acids long. Germline V gives CDR1 ENHRY, CDR2 SYGVKD.